This is a list of T cell receptor beta chains from one sample in a study of T cells after yellow fever vaccination. TCRdb itself ran the 5' RACE reads through MiXCR, one entry per CDR3 protein. The sample records nearly 550,000 distinct CDR3 sequences, roughly a fifth being singletons. The sample was PBMCs, taken 15 days after the yellow fever booster vaccination. Receptors originate from a man in his thirties or forties who received the YFV17D yellow fever vaccine. CDR3s leave out the opening cysteine and the closing phenylalanine or tryptophan. The order of the fields is D gene, V gene, J gene, CDR3 protein. A D gene is named only where the DNA matches it firmly.

>.|TRBV5-1|TRBJ2-1
ASSLSAGEQF
>.|TRBV28|TRBJ2-2
ASRMTGMNTGELF
>TRBD2|TRBV28|TRBJ2-5
ASSFGGSVAETQY
>.|TRBV5-1|TRBJ2-1
ASSLSGGVGNEQF
>.|TRBV7-9|TRBJ2-3
ASSGGHTDTQY
>.|TRBV4-3|TRBJ2-1
ASSQVWELGMNEQF
>TRBD2|TRBV12-3/TRBV12-4|TRBJ2-7
ASSPQLAGMEQY
>.|TRBV7-9|TRBJ2-5
ASSLNIETQY
>TRBD1|TRBV4-2|TRBJ2-7
ASSQEGQGAFEQY
>.|TRBV30|TRBJ2-1
AWSGGSYNEQF
>TRBD2|TRBV29-1|TRBJ2-1
SVGLGTSPLGEQF
>.|TRBV20-1|TRBJ2-1
SAASEYEQF
>.|TRBV20-1|TRBJ2-3
SAAGTTVTDTQY
>TRBD2|TRBV28|TRBJ2-7
ASRQGTSESMEY
>.|TRBV27|TRBJ2-6
ASSWSPVAGANVLT
>TRBD1|TRBV19|TRBJ1-5
ASSIERTGGGNQPQH
>.|TRBV20-1|TRBJ2-2
SARPRTSRGELF
>.|TRBV5-4|TRBJ2-2
ASSLGAGKRAGELF
>.|TRBV10-2|TRBJ2-1
ASSQNGYSYNEQF
>.|TRBV29-1|TRBJ1-1
SVAHPNTEAF
>TRBD2|TRBV20-1|TRBJ2-3
SADTGTSGRGPKY
>TRBD2|TRBV7-8|TRBJ2-5
ASRTGTTEETQY
>.|TRBV5-1|TRBJ2-5
ASSMDNQETQY
>.|TRBV12-3/TRBV12-4|TRBJ2-7
ASSPPTRTYEQY
>TRBD1|TRBV12-3/TRBV12-4|TRBJ1-1
ASSSGTGGNTEAF
>.|TRBV7-8|TRBJ1-3
ASSPAGARNTIY
>.|TRBV6-2/TRBV6-3|TRBJ2-3
ASSYGSVADTQY
>TRBD1|TRBV6-5|TRBJ2-7
ASSNGQGRSYEQY
>.|TRBV7-2|TRBJ2-1
ASSRRDLRYNEQF
>.|TRBV20-1|TRBJ2-7
SARDARYEQY
>.|TRBV29-1|TRBJ2-7
SVFQVNSYEQY
>.|TRBV6-1|TRBJ2-7
ASSEGWGRSYEQY
>.|TRBV20-1|TRBJ2-1
SARPGERFNEQF
>.|TRBV5-1|TRBJ1-1
ASSLKEGTEAF
>.|TRBV4-3|TRBJ2-7
ASSQGPSYEQY
>.|TRBV20-1|TRBJ1-3
SARTRLWGNTIY
>.|TRBV18|TRBJ2-5
ASSPQFQETQY